The TCR beta chain described here comes from a study of molecular identifiers for immune sequencing clone quantification. At the level of the study: Replicate experiments took RNA from approximately 22,000 or 94,000 naive CD8 cells, divided it five ways and sequenced four. Notes on the study in general: Effector cells kept over 97% of their molecules in clones above 20 RNA copies, while naive cells kept under 1% there.

Via MiXCR, TCRdb re-called the PCR reads, giving one row per CDR3 protein. Of under 650,000 distinct CDR3 sequences listed, nearly 20% are singletons. CD8+CD4-CCR7+CD45RA+ sorting gave the naive CD8 T cells. This clonotype was detected many times. As yet, its antigen is unknown. This CDR3 has 13 amino acids. V was trimmed by 1 base and J by 4 bases, leaving 9 bases between them. The germline CDR1 and CDR2 sequences are SGHRS and YFSETQ. This chain joins TRBV5-1 and TRBJ2-7; D unresolved. The origin of this receptor is a human donor in good health. Some libraries in this study had Jurkat cell RNA spiked in. Source material: naive CD8+ T cells from blood, with Jurkat cell RNA spiked in. Sample subset: FACS-sorted CD8+CD4-CCR7+CD45RA+ naive T cells. The CDR3 coding sequence is TGCGCCAGCAGCTTGAATCGGGCTTACGAGCAGTACTTC. It translates to CASSLNRAYEQYF.